The clone carrying this T cell receptor (beta chain) was seen repeatedly, ten times or more. As yet, its antigen is unknown. These data belong to a study of T cells in Graves' hyperthyroidism and ophthalmopathy. Study-level background: Before any treatment, at initial diagnosis, peripheral blood was collected.

Germline V lookup: CDR1 GTSNPN, CDR2 SVGIG (reference sequence). V lost 3 bases and J lost 4, with 6 bases in between. This CDR3 has 11 residues. Uncontrolled infection, other autoimmune disease, pregnancy or lactation disqualified patients from enrolment. Used for diagnoses were clinical symptoms, serum thyroxine and TRAb, thyroid ultrasound and orbital computed tomography. The TCR beta CDR3 regions underwent amplification using RNA transcripts as the source. First-round RT-PCR of the TCR CDR3 relied on the HTBI primer set. TCRdb analysed the multiplex PCR reads with MiXCR anew, one entry per CDR3 protein. The table includes a few hundred thousand distinct CDR3 sequences, roughly 20% detected once. Broader study findings: Most thyroid clonotypes with frequency above 0.001 were detected in blood.

The sequencing sample was made of blood. The rearrangement links TRBV30 to TRBJ1-1, with no clear D. This TCR derives from a man in his fifties with Graves' ophthalmopathy. CDR3 loop: CAWRIVTEAFF. CDR3 sequence (DNA): TGTGCCTGGAGGATTGTCACTGAAGCTTTCTTT.